This T cell receptor (beta chain) was observed in a study of regulatory T cells in long-lasting Graves disease. Time point indicated: newly diagnosed GD, antithyroid drugs for less than 3 months. Isolated PBMC RNA provided the starting material for the TCR library. CDR3 regions were amplified by Arm-PCR using iRepertoire HTBI primers to build TCR beta libraries. Via MiXCR, TCRdb re-called the multiplex PCR reads, giving one row per CDR3 protein. The data contain around 360,000 distinct CDR3 sequences, around 16% of them seen just once; the ten biggest clones take up about 19%. This sample was also put to use in a study of T cells in Graves' hyperthyroidism and ophthalmopathy. That source notes: Ophthalmopathy prediction by the model preceded onset by a median about 6 months.

The sequence derives from a woman aged 18-29 years with Graves disease. The material sequenced was peripheral blood mononuclear cells (PBMCs), taken at new diagnosis, from a patient treated with antithyroid drugs.

The CDR3 reads CASSPKERNTGELFF. CDR3 DNA sequence: TGTGCCAGCAGCCCAAAAGAGCGGAACACCGGGGAGCTGTTTTTT. The V call is TRBV3-1, the J call TRBJ2-2; D remains unclear. Trimming left V 4 bases short and J 1 base short, with 10 bases between. The germline V gene encodes CDR1 LGHDT and CDR2 YNNKEL (reference sequence). This CDR3 spans 15 amino acids. The full variable domain, in which reference TRBV3-1 and TRBJ2-2 provide the parts outside the CDR3, is DTAVSQTPKYLVTQMGNDKSIKCEQNLGHDTMYWYKQDSKKFLKIMFSYNNKELIINETVPNRFSPKSPDKAHLNLHINSLELGDSAVYFCASSPKERNTGELFFGEGSRLTVL.